This T cell receptor beta chain is drawn from a study of OX40 agonist ivuxolimab in advanced cancers. Study-wide context: Partial responses occurred in Three dose-escalation patients, one with hepatocellular carcinoma and two with cutaneous melanoma.

Profiled with immunoSEQ multiplex PCR; TCRdb holds only in-frame clones, not every one. The sample lists tens of thousands of clones, 80% to 85% occurring once. Autoimmune disease history or systemic immunosuppression barred patients. The germline V gene encodes CDR1 SGHRS and CDR2 YFSETQ. This CDR3 has 13 residues. V was clipped by 4 bases and J by 5 bases; unmatched bases: 4. The J gene is TRBJ2-3, the V gene TRBV5-1; TRBD1 matches at 7 bases. The receptor's source is an adult with an advanced solid tumor such as melanoma, head and neck, liver or kidney cancer. The sequenced sample was CD4+ or CD8+ T cells sorted from blood, obtained in a trial of the OX40 agonist ivuxolimab. The CDR3 coding sequence is TGCGCCAGCAGCATTTACAGGGGAGATACGCAGTATTTT. Translating it yields CASSIYRGDTQYF.